This T cell receptor beta chain was identified in a study of blood T cell repertoires in COVID-19 (dated by TCRdb to about 2020). With respect to the entire study: Samples from collaborators originated in the United States, Italy and Spain and spanned both the acute and convalescent phases of COVID-19. The material from the prospective study consisted of cDNA or gDNA derived from T cells, B-cell-depleted T cells, or PBMCs. The dataset comprised deeply sampled blood TCRbeta repertoires from subjects exposed to, actively infected with, or recovered from COVID-19. The repertoires were released in a freely available public database meant as a resource for research on the immune response to SARS-CoV-2. The samples were drawn from two sources: the first 160 participants of the ongoing ImmuneRACE study, and over 1,000 subjects contributed by 6 global collaborators. Sample metadata almost always included a de-identified subject ID, COVID-19 status, age in years and sex. Where available, HLA class I and class II types were taken from metadata supplied by the sample provider and were not determined by assay-based typing.

Points on this clone: Its antigen is not yet known. No base-level quality is on record; no much larger clone is a single base apart.

Trimming removed 4 bases from V and 4 bases from J, leaving 25 bases between the germline ends. The germline V gene specifies MNHEY as CDR1 and SVGEGT as CDR2. Inclusive of the bounding cysteine and phenylalanine, the CDR3 is 18 residues long. CDR3 DNA only is kept here, 54 bases in frame from base 1. What the research found in general, with its limitations: Clinical and demographic metadata were provided uncurated, with the amount varying by source and participant.

At one collaborating source in Seattle, patients were enrolled during active infection and were followed longitudinally through the course of disease. Whole blood was collected in K2EDTA tubes by collaborating institutions according to the institutions' own protocols. For TCRbeta analysis, collaborators shipped samples as frozen whole blood, isolated PBMCs, or DNA extracted from either of those sample types. The immunoSEQ Assay, a bias-controlled multiplex PCR, was used to amplify TCRbeta CDR3 regions from genomic DNA. The study's own analysis went as follows. Within the assay, amplification of reference gene primers was used to estimate how many nucleated cells each sample contained. Sequence reads were collapsed and filtered to measure the absolute abundance of every unique TCRbeta CDR3 rearrangement. For each sample, productive Simpson clonality was calculated by taking the square root of Simpson's diversity index across productive rearrangements. TCRdb re-hosts the immuneACCESS table, in-frame sequences only. Its copies lack some clones; in the studies checked, an unresolved V gene accounts for under half of them, and the cause for the rest is not known. Clone size and V and J calls were adopted from that table, with D and trimming inferred from the DNA. Recorded for this sample are 400,000 to 450,000 clones; 70% to 90% of them occurred a single time. The ten biggest clones cover about 1.6% of the sample.

Sequencing was done on a sample of peripheral blood. Recombination linked TRBV6-2 or TRBV6-3 to TRBJ1-2, with a weak D call of TRBD1 (6 bases match). The TCR originated in a woman between 40 and 50 years old with COVID-19, enrolled during active disease. The DNA sequence is TGTGCCAGCAGTTTAACCCGGGACAAACCAAAAGGAGTCTATGGCTACACCTTC. Its protein reads: CASSLTRDKPKGVYGYTF.